Listed below are T cell receptor beta chains from one sample, sequenced in a study of T-cell reconstitution after alpha-beta-depleted transplantation in children. TCRdb called the PCR reads again in MiXCR, with one record for every CDR3 protein. The sample holds about 490,000 distinct CDR3 sequences, roughly a tenth seen once. This material consisted of PBMCs, taken before TCRalphabeta/CD19-depleted stem cell transplant. The receptors were gathered from a child aged 2-15 years with inherited bone marrow failure, due to receive a stem cell transplant. CDR3s include the opening cysteine and the closing phenylalanine or tryptophan. The order of the fields is clone size, D gene, V gene, J gene, CDR3 protein, CDR3 DNA. The D gene is left open where the match is weak. Only part of the rows carry a size: once, few, many, or a class if the clone is expanded.

clone size: many; D gene: TRBD1; V gene: TRBV4-2; J gene: TRBJ2-7; CDR3 protein: CASSDRGTYEQYF; CDR3 DNA: TGTGCCAGCAGCGACAGGGGGACCTACGAGCAGTACTTC
clone size: -; D gene: TRBD2; V gene: TRBV20-1; J gene: TRBJ2-1; CDR3 protein: CSAREGSGRGNNEQFF; CDR3 DNA: TGCAGTGCTAGAGAAGGGAGCGGGAGGGGGAACAATGAGCAGTTCTTC
clone size: -; D gene: -; V gene: TRBV7-9; J gene: TRBJ1-2; CDR3 protein: CASSFPGAANYGYTF; CDR3 DNA: TGTGCCAGCAGCTTCCCAGGGGCCGCTAACTATGGCTACACCTTC
clone size: many; D gene: -; V gene: TRBV20-1; J gene: TRBJ1-5; CDR3 protein: CSAGSPRALQGPQHF; CDR3 DNA: TGCAGTGCTGGTTCCCCCCGGGCCCTCCAAGGGCCCCAGCATTTT
clone size: once; D gene: -; V gene: TRBV19; J gene: TRBJ2-7; CDR3 protein: CASSSPIHSNEQYF; CDR3 DNA: TGTGCCAGTAGTTCGCCCATTCATAGCAACGAGCAGTACTTC
clone size: few; D gene: -; V gene: TRBV5-1; J gene: TRBJ2-7; CDR3 protein: CASSLGDTLRYEQYF; CDR3 DNA: TGCGCCAGCAGCTTGGGGGACACCCTTCGCTACGAGCAGTACTTC
clone size: -; D gene: -; V gene: TRBV9; J gene: TRBJ2-7; CDR3 protein: CASSTWSGDEQNF; CDR3 DNA: TGTGCCAGCAGCACATGGTCCGGAGACGAGCAGAACTTC
clone size: many; D gene: TRBD1; V gene: TRBV7-2; J gene: TRBJ1-3; CDR3 protein: CASSFTGGGGNTIYF; CDR3 DNA: TGTGCCAGCAGCTTCACAGGGGGCGGTGGAAACACCATATATTTT
clone size: many; D gene: -; V gene: TRBV5-1; J gene: TRBJ2-7; CDR3 protein: CASSWEITGRQLGFEQYF; CDR3 DNA: TGCGCCAGCAGCTGGGAAATTACAGGGAGGCAGCTTGGCTTCGAGCAGTACTTC
clone size: few; D gene: TRBD1; V gene: TRBV7-9; J gene: TRBJ1-2; CDR3 protein: CASSTRDRAYGYTF; CDR3 DNA: TGTGCCAGCAGCACCCGGGACAGGGCCTATGGCTACACCTTC
clone size: few; D gene: -; V gene: TRBV11-2; J gene: TRBJ2-1; CDR3 protein: CASSVSTENEQFF; CDR3 DNA: TGTGCCAGCAGCGTTAGCACGGAAAATGAGCAGTTCTTC
clone size: -; D gene: TRBD2; V gene: TRBV12-3/TRBV12-4; J gene: TRBJ2-2; CDR3 protein: CASSLSGGVTGELFF; CDR3 DNA: TGTGCCAGCAGTTTAAGCGGGGGGGTCACCGGGGAGCTGTTTTTT
clone size: many; D gene: TRBD1; V gene: TRBV12-3/TRBV12-4; J gene: TRBJ2-1; CDR3 protein: CASNTGAYNEQFF; CDR3 DNA: TGTGCCAGCAATACAGGGGCCTACAATGAGCAGTTCTTC
clone size: many; D gene: TRBD2; V gene: TRBV27; J gene: TRBJ2-7; CDR3 protein: CASGQTSGSPYEQYF; CDR3 DNA: TGTGCCAGCGGGCAGACTAGCGGGAGCCCCTACGAGCAGTACTTC
clone size: -; D gene: -; V gene: TRBV10-3; J gene: TRBJ1-6; CDR3 protein: CAISDAGEDNSPLHF; CDR3 DNA: TGTGCCATCAGTGATGCAGGGGAGGATAATTCACCCCTCCACTTT
clone size: -; D gene: -; V gene: TRBV6-5; J gene: TRBJ1-1; CDR3 protein: CASSYNGPPRDGDF; CDR3 DNA: TGTGCCAGCAGTTATAACGGACCGCCGCGGGACGGGGACTTT
clone size: many; D gene: -; V gene: TRBV15; J gene: TRBJ1-6; CDR3 protein: CATSRDTYGGSPLHF; CDR3 DNA: TGTGCCACCAGCAGAGATACCTACGGCGGTTCACCCCTCCACTTT
clone size: -; D gene: TRBD2; V gene: TRBV30; J gene: TRBJ2-1; CDR3 protein: CAWIRGLAGGRNEQFF; CDR3 DNA: TGTGCCTGGATTCGGGGACTAGCGGGAGGACGGAATGAGCAGTTCTTC